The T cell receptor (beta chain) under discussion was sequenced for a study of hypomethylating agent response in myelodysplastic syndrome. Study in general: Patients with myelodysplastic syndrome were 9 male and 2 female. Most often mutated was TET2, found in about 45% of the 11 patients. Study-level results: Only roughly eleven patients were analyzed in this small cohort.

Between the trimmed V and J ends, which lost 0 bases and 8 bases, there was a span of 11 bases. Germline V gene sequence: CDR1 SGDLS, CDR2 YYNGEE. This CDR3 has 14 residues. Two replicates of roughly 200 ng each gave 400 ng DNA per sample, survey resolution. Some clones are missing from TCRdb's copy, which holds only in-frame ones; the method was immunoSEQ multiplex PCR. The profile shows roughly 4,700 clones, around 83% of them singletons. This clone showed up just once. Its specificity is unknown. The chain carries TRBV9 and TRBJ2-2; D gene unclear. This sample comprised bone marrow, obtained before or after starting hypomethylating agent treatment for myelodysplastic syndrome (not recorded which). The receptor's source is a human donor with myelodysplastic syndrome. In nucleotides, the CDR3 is TGTGCCAGCAGCGTAGGGCAGGAAAAAGGGGAGCTGTTTTTT. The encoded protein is CASSVGQEKGELFF. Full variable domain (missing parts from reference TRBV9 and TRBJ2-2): DSGVTQTPKHLITATGQRVTLRCSPRSGDLSVYWYQQSLDQGLQFLIQYYNGEERAKGNILERFSAQQFPDLHSELNLSSLELGDSALYFCASSVGQEKGELFFGEGSRLTVL.